The 27 T cell receptor beta chains in this list originate from one sample, sequenced in a study of blood T cells in healthy people across ages. A second roughly 7 to 12 cycle PCR used barcoded and J-beta primers. TCRdb re-analysed the 5' RACE reads in MiXCR, keeping a single row per CDR3 protein. Among 650,000 to 700,000 distinct CDR3 sequences listed, approximately 29% were seen once. Material: blood. The receptors shown here come from an elderly woman in good health.

This clonotype was recorded at least ten times. The CDR3 is CSGLQGAYSEAFF. The CDR3 region has the DNA TGCAGTGGGCTACAGGGGGCTTACAGTGAAGCTTTCTTT. The chain couples TRBV20-1 to TRBJ1-1; 9 nucleotides agree with TRBD1. Germline V CDR1 and CDR2: DFQATT, SNEGSKA (reference sequence). J lost 7 bases, V lost 7 bases, and 10 bases had no gene match. The CDR3 runs to 13 residues.

The sample holds many counts of this clonotype. The chain has TRBV7-2 and TRBJ2-3; D gene uncertain. The CDR3 is 14 amino acids. Trimming took off 5 bases at V and 0 bases at J, with 9 bases between the two ends. CDR1 is SGHTA and CDR2 is FQGNSA in the germline V gene. CDR3 DNA sequence: TGTGCCAGCAGCCCCGGAGCTAGCACAGATACGCAGTATTTT. Encoded protein: CASSPGASTDTQYF.

Ten or more counts support this clonotype. The chain links TRBV2 to TRBJ2-7; TRBD1 matches 11 bases. The CDR3 is made up of 15 amino acids. The J segment lost 0 bases and the V segment lost 5 bases, leaving 3 bases of the junction unmatched. Germline CDR1 is SNHLY and CDR2 is FYNNEI. The CDR3 loop reads CASSKDRGPSYEQYF. CDR3 in DNA: TGTGCCAGCAGTAAGGACAGGGGGCCCTCCTACGAGCAGTACTTC.

This clonotype was seen repeatedly, ten times or more. This chain connects TRBV28 to TRBJ1-2, with 7 bases aligning to TRBD1. Germline assignment: CDR1 MDHEN and CDR2 SYDVKM. The CDR3 is 12 amino acids. V shed 5 bases and J 11 bases; nucleotides not matched to a gene: 8. The CDR3 sequence: CASSLRTGRYTF. The CDR3 DNA reads as TGTGCCAGCAGTCTTCGGACAGGAAGGTACACCTTC.

This clonotype was found many times. The rearrangement uses TRBV12-3 or TRBV12-4 and TRBJ2-3; 11 bases match TRBD2. The CDR3 runs 18 residues. Trimming removed 6 bases from V and 0 bases from J; junction bases left unmatched: 11. CDR3 in DNA: TGTGCCAGCAGGTCTAGCGGGGGGTCGGGATTTAGCACAGATACGCAGTATTTT. This encodes CASRSSGGSGFSTDTQYF.

This clonotype was detected many times. The rearrangement joins TRBV7-2 to TRBJ2-1; 9 bases line up with TRBD1. The germline V gene has CDR1 SGHTA and CDR2 FQGNSA. Trimming cost V 1 base and J 6 bases; bases outside gene matches: 4. The CDR3 runs to 15 residues. The CDR3 region has the DNA TGTGCCAGCAGCTTAGTTGGGACAGGGCGCAATGAGCAGTTCTTC. It encodes CASSLVGTGRNEQFF.

Notes on this clonotype: This may stem from a read error, because a much larger clone lies one nucleotide away. The missing conserved phenylalanine or tryptophan at the end of this CDR3 makes a read error likely. The V call is TRBV14, the J call TRBJ2-3; possibly TRBD2 for D (7 bases). Germline assignment: CDR1 SGHDN and CDR2 FVKESK. The CDR3 has 15 amino acids. The V and J ends lost 3 bases and 0 bases respectively, with 10 bases between them. DNA for the CDR3: TGTGCCAGCAGCCAGCGGGGGCCTAGCACAGATACGCAGTATGTT. Protein product: CASSQRGPSTDTQYV.

This clonotype was recorded at least ten times. V is TRBV20-1 and J is TRBJ2-3; TRBD1 aligns across 9 bases. After removal of 2 bases from V and 3 bases from J, the junction contained 12 bases not matched to a gene. Germline-derived CDR1 and CDR2 are DFQATT and SNEGSKA (reference sequence). The CDR3 covers 17 residues. This CDR3 is CSARSWGQDRGTDTQYF. The DNA for the CDR3 is TGCAGTGCTAGATCATGGGGTCAGGACAGGGGAACAGATACGCAGTATTTT.

This clonotype was counted ten times or more. This chain connects TRBV21-1 to TRBJ2-3; the D call TRBD1 from the table was never checked on the DNA. TRBV21-1 is a recognized pseudogene. There are 17 residues in the CDR3. The CDR3 sequence: CASGVDRIRSYTDTQYF. The DNA for the CDR3 is TGTGCCAGCGGAGTAGACAGGATTAGATCGTACACAGATACGCAGTATTTT.

The V call is TRBV20-1, the J call TRBJ2-7; D ambiguous. The CDR3 runs to 13 residues. Germline CDR1 reads DFQATT; CDR2 reads SNEGSKA (reference sequence). With 6 bases removed from V and 3 bases from J, the gap between germline ends came to 15 bases. Written as DNA, the CDR3 is TGCAGTGCGGTTAGATCTGCCAGCTACGAGCAGTACTTC. Translated: CSAVRSASYEQYF.

V usage is TRBV7-8 and J usage is TRBJ2-2; no reliable D call. Germline V gives CDR1 SGHVS, CDR2 FQNEAQ. V lost 5 bases and J lost 0, with 16 bases in between. This CDR3 is 17 amino acids long. CDR3 sequence reads: CASSAAPTGANTGELFF. The CDR3 DNA reads TGTGCCAGCAGCGCCGCTCCGACCGGCGCGAACACCGGGGAGCTGTTTTTT.

V and J are TRBV6-2 or TRBV6-3 and TRBJ1-1; D remains ambiguous. This CDR3 comprises 16 residues. V lost 3 bases, J lost 2 bases, and 16 bases lay in between. The germline V gene has CDR1 MNHEY and CDR2 SVGEGT. CDR3 region: CASSYPPVRHNTEAFF. The CDR3 DNA follows: TGTGCCAGCAGTTATCCCCCGGTTCGGCACAACACTGAAGCTTTCTTT.

This clonotype was counted between two and nine times. This may stem from a read error, because a much larger clone lies one nucleotide away. The chain uses TRBV5-1 and TRBJ2-3, with D tentatively TRBD1 (5 bases). V was pared by 3 bases and J by 8 bases, with 16 bases between. CDR1 and CDR2 (germline): SGHRS, YFSETQ. The CDR3 has 14 residues. The CDR3 bases are TGCGCCAGCAGCTCAAGCCAGGGTGCAGGTACGCAGTATTTT. This translates into CASSSSQGAGTQYF.

Turning to this clonotype: This may come from a read error, since a much larger clone is one base off. This sequence joins TRBV7-9 and TRBJ1-5; the D gene is possibly TRBD1 (5 bases). The CDR3 runs 17 residues. The germline CDR1 and CDR2 sequences are SEHNR and FQNEAQ (reference sequence). The V end lost 2 bases, the J end lost 2 bases, and 16 bases lay between the germline ends. CDR3 region: CASSLNAGRWGNQPQHF. The CDR3 DNA reads TGTGCCAGCAGCTTAAATGCAGGGCGGTGGGGCAATCAGCCCCAGCATTTT. Supplemented by reference TRBV7-9 and TRBJ1-5, the full variable domain reads DTGVSQNPRHKITKRGQNVTFRCDPISEHNRLYWYRQTLGQGPEFLTYFQNEAQLEKSRLLSDRFSAERPKGSFSTLEIQRTEQGDSAMYLCASSLNAGRWGNQPQHFGDGTRLSIL.

The CDR3 reads CASSPISRGYEQYF. The DNA for the CDR3 is TGTGCCAGCAGCCCGATCTCGCGGGGGTACGAGCAGTACTTC. This chain joins TRBV7-2 and TRBJ2-4; the match to TRBD2 covers 7 bases. The J call could be wrong; TRBJ2-7 is a better fit for the DNA end. CDR1 and CDR2 (germline): SGHTA, FQGNSA. This CDR3 contains 14 residues.

This clonotype was observed a few times. The CDR3 DNA reads TGTGCCAGCAGCCTAAGGGACAGATTGAATCAGCCCCAGCATTTT. It translates to CASSLRDRLNQPQHF. The chain carries TRBV5-6 and TRBJ1-5; 7 bases line up with TRBD1. Germline V gene sequence: CDR1 SGHDT, CDR2 YYEEEE. This CDR3 is 15 amino acids long. V lost 4 bases to trimming and J lost 4 bases; unmatched junction nucleotides: 8.

This clonotype was observed a handful of times. It may be a read error: a sequence one base away is much more abundant. This chain joins TRBV12-3 or TRBV12-4 and TRBJ2-1; maybe TRBD1 (6 bases). The closer fit of TRBJ2-7 to the DNA end suggests the J call may be wrong. The CDR3 covers 17 residues. The CDR3 here is CASSRGQDRRLYNEQYF. The CDR3 DNA sequence: TGTGCCAGCAGCCGGGGCCAAGACAGGCGCTTATACAATGAGCAGTACTTC.

This clonotype was seen more than once but under ten times. The chain couples TRBV7-9 to TRBJ1-6, with D tentatively TRBD1 (6 bases). The CDR3 sequence is 15 residues long. Germline V CDR1 and CDR2: SEHNR, FQNEAQ (reference sequence). V was trimmed by 5 bases and J by 9 bases, leaving 17 bases between them. The DNA for the CDR3 is TGTGCCAGCAGCCGACGAGGGGGTATCAGTTCACCCCTCCACTTT. It codes for CASSRRGGISSPLHF.

Concerning this clonotype itself: A much larger clonotype is one base distant, so this may be a read error. The chain is built from TRBV5-1 and TRBJ2-1; TRBD1 or TRBD2 may be the D gene (5 bases each). There are 11 residues in the CDR3. V was pared by 6 bases and J by 8 bases, with 9 bases between. The germline gives CDR1 SGHRS, CDR2 YFSETQ. The CDR3 region has the DNA TGCGCCAGCAACGAGGGGTATGAGCAGTTCTTC. Its protein product is CASNEGYEQFF.

This chain connects TRBV7-2 to TRBJ2-4, with 7 nucleotides matching TRBD2. The CDR3 is 14 residues long. Looked up from germline, CDR1 is SGHTA and CDR2 is FQGNSA. Unmatched junction bases numbered 6, after V lost 5 bases and J lost 5 bases. The CDR3 DNA reads as TGTGCCAGCAGCCCTGGGAGGGGAGAAAACATTCAGTACTTC. This gives the protein CASSPGRGENIQYF.

This clonotype has at least ten counts. V is TRBV12-1 and J is TRBJ2-7; the table's D call, TRBD2, was not checked against the DNA. TRBV12-1 is deemed a pseudogene. This CDR3 region has 16 residues. The CDR3 DNA is TGTGCCAGCAGCGCATCTTCTAGCGGGGGGACCTACGAGCAGTACTTC. Amino acids: CASSASSSGGTYEQYF.

V gene TRBV7-2 combines with J gene TRBJ2-5; the D is unclear. Trimming left V 5 bases short and J 4 bases short, with 8 bases between. The CDR3 is made up of 12 amino acids. The germline gives CDR1 SGHTA, CDR2 FQGNSA. The CDR3 DNA reads TGTGCCAGCAGCGGCGCGTCAGAGACCCAGTACTTC. Translated, it gives CASSGASETQYF.

The genes are TRBV12-3 or TRBV12-4 and TRBJ2-3; D unresolved. The CDR3 is made up of 13 amino acids. V shed 10 bases and J shed 0 bases, with 11 bases lying between them. For the CDR3, the DNA is TGTGCCACGGCGTGGAGAAGCACAGATACGCAGTATTTT. It translates to CATAWRSTDTQYF.

As for this clonotype: One end of the junction is discordant with germline, which a read error may explain. The rearrangement links TRBV28 to TRBJ2-3, with D maybe TRBD2 (7 bases). Per germline, CDR1 MDHEN and CDR2 SYDVKM. CDR3 length: 13 residues. CDR3 loop: CATSDPRGGTQYF. DNA of the CDR3: TGTGCCACCAGTGACCCTAGGGGGGGTACGCAGTATTTT.

This clonotype has a count of ten or more. V is TRBV5-1 and J is TRBJ1-2; D might be TRBD1 (5 bases). CDR3 size: 14 residues. V lost 0 bases to trimming and J lost 6 bases, with 12 bases between them. CDR1 SGHRS and CDR2 YFSETQ come from the germline V gene. CDR3 amino acids: CASSLEPGRHGYTF. The CDR3 coding sequence is TGCGCCAGCAGCTTGGAGCCGGGACGCCATGGCTACACCTTC.

This clonotype showed up many times. This may arise from a read error, as a much more abundant clone is one base away. This sequence joins TRBV30 and TRBJ2-1; D tentatively fits TRBD1 or TRBD2 (6 bases each). The closer fit of TRBJ2-7 to the DNA end suggests the J call may be wrong. The V gene's germline CDR1 is GTSNPN and CDR2 SVGIG (reference sequence). This CDR3 has 14 amino acids. CDR3 sequence reads: CAWSKGGGYNEQYF. The DNA for the CDR3 is TGTGCCTGGAGTAAGGGGGGAGGCTACAATGAGCAGTACTTC.

This clonotype was found many times. This chain connects TRBV5-1 to TRBJ2-6, with TRBD2 identical over 12 bases. Germline V lookup: CDR1 SGHRS, CDR2 YFSETQ. The CDR3 covers 20 residues. J gave up 1 base and V 4 bases, and 12 bases lay outside the gene matches. In nucleotides, the CDR3 is TGCGCCAGCAGCGCACAACCTGTCGGACTAGCGGGGTCTGGGGCCAACGTCCTGACTTTC. It yields the protein CASSAQPVGLAGSGANVLTF. Full variable domain (missing parts from reference TRBV5-1 and TRBJ2-6): KAGVTQTPRYLIKTRGQQVTLSCSPISGHRSVSWYQQTPGQGLQFLFEYFSETQRNKGNFPGRFSGRQFSNSRSEMNVSTLELGDSALYLCASSAQPVGLAGSGANVLTFGAGSRLTVL.